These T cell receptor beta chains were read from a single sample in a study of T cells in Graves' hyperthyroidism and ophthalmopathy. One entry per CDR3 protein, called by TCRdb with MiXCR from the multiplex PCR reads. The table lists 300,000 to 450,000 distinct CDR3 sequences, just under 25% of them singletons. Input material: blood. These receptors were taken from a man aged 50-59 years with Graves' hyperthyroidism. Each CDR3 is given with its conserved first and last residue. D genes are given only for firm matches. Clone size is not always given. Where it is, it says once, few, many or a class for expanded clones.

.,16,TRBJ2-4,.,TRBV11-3,CASSLDGSLAKNIQYF,TGTGCCAGCAGCTTGGACGGGAGTCTAGCCAAAAACATTCAGTACTTC
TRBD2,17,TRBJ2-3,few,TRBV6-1,CASSSGTSGSFTDTQYF,TGTGCCAGCAGTTCTGGGACTAGCGGGAGTTTTACAGATACGCAGTATTTT
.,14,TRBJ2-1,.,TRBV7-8,CASSLVGQGNEQFF,TGTGCCAGCAGCTTAGTGGGGCAGGGCAATGAGCAGTTCTTC
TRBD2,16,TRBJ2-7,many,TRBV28,CASSPRLAGRSYEQYF,TGTGCCAGCAGTCCCCGGCTAGCGGGGCGAAGTTACGAGCAGTACTTC
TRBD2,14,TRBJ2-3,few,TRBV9,CASSVDAGRDTQYF,TGTGCCAGCAGCGTAGATGCCGGGAGGGATACGCAGTATTTT
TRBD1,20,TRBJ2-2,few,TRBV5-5,CASSGQSGTGEGRSTGELFF,TGTGCCAGCAGCGGACAGTCCGGGACAGGGGAGGGTAGAAGCACCGGGGAGCTGTTTTTT
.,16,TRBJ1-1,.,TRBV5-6,CASSLLGRRGNTEAFF,TGTGCCAGCAGCTTGTTGGGGAGGAGGGGGAACACTGAAGCTTTCTTT
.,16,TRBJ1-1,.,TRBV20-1,CSARSLQGSWNTEAFF,TGCAGTGCTAGATCCCTTCAGGGATCCTGGAACACTGAAGCTTTCTTT
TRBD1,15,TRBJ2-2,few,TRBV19,CASSIRTGHTGELFF,TGTGCCAGTAGTATTCGGACAGGGCACACCGGGGAGCTGTTTTTT
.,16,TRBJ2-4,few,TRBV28,CASSTLGLRGGGVQYF,TGTGCCAGCAGCACCTTAGGCCTCAGGGGGGGGGGCGTTCAGTACTTC
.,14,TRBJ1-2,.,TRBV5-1,CASSLVGEWYGYTF,TGCGCCAGCAGCTTGGTAGGGGAGTGGTATGGCTACACCTTC
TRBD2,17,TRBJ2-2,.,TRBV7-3,CASSSRTSGSNTGELFF,TGTGCCAGCAGCTCTAGGACTAGCGGGTCGAACACCGGGGAGCTGTTTTTT
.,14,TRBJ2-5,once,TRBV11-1,CASSFRQNQETQYF,TGTGCCAGCAGCTTCCGACAGAATCAAGAGACCCAGTACTTC
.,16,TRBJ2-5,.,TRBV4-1,CASSQSSRTPYETQYF,TGCGCCAGCAGCCAGTCTAGCCGGACCCCTTATGAGACCCAGTACTTC
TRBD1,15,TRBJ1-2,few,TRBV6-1,CASNKDRGGPYGYTF,TGTGCCAGCAACAAGGACAGGGGAGGTCCTTATGGCTACACCTTC
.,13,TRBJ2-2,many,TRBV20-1,CSAQRTGTGELFF,TGCAGTGCCCAACGGACGGGCACCGGGGAGCTGTTTTTT
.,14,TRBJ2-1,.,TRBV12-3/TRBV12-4,CASSPHGAYNEQFF,TGTGCCAGCAGTCCGCACGGAGCCTACAATGAGCAGTTCTTC